The sequence of this T cell receptor (beta chain) was determined in a study of blood T cells in healthy people across ages. Study-wide results and limits: Per million T cells, TCR beta diversity dropped about linearly as age rose. Among long-lived donors, naive CD4+ cells were more numerous and diversity higher than in aged donors.

Total RNA extraction produced at least 5.5 micrograms (per sample) for the study. Per the germline V gene, CDR1 is LGHNA and CDR2 is YNFKEQ. This CDR3 is 16 amino acids long. Between the trimmed V and J ends, which lost 0 bases and 2 bases, there was a span of 12 bases. This clonotype was seen more than once but under ten times. The target antigen is unknown. Primed by a sample-barcoded 5' primer and a J-beta primer mix, a second PCR proceeded for about 7 to 11 cycles. Every single cDNA molecule received a tag from a template-switch adaptor with 12 random nucleotides. TCRdb re-called the 5' RACE reads with MiXCR, one entry per CDR3 protein. The table records around 1,100,000 distinct CDR3 sequences, 35% to 45% of them present only once.

V is TRBV4-2 and J is TRBJ2-3; D gene unclear. Sequenced sample: blood. This TCR was sampled from a man aged 18 to 29 in good health. The CDR3 sequence is CASSQEYTLITDTQYF. The CDR3 coding sequence is TGTGCCAGCAGCCAAGAATACACACTAATCACAGATACGCAGTATTTT.